This TCR beta chain stems from a study of cytomegalovirus exposure and HLA in healthy donors (dated by TCRdb to 2016 to 2017). A note on the overall study: According to a later analysis, one platform produced both the approximately 110 validation repertoires and the 670 or so repertoires of the first cohort. The aim of the study was to test whether cataloging public T cell receptors could identify signatures of past pathogen exposure. Along with the approximately 700-subject first cohort, a separate validation cohort of over a hundred different subjects was used. To predict cytomegalovirus infection status, the study brought together high-throughput TCR immunosequencing, statistical association of individual TCRs with disease status, and machine learning. What the authors observed across the whole study: A later analysis found that TCRs clustered in the first cohort also tended to co-occur in the 100 to 150 validation repertoires, with 90% to 95% of cluster scores above 0. The authors suggested that the approach could potentially be generalized to other disease states and immunological phenotypes. Three of the identified cytomegalovirus-associated TCR beta chains were confirmed in vitro to be specific for cytomegalovirus antigens. Most TCR sequences were seen in very few donors, while some public TCRs were found in many individuals. In both the original and validation cohorts, the classifier was reported to diagnose cytomegalovirus status with high specificity and sensitivity. A later analysis lacked HLA typing for the validation cohort, so it scored co-occurrence in that cohort across all 110 or so repertoires. A total of 150 or so TCR beta chains were listed by the study as associated with cytomegalovirus.

Germline trimming: 3 bases from V, 9 bases from J; junction bases outside gene matches: 3. In the germline V gene, CDR1 corresponds to KGHSH and CDR2 to LQKENI. The CDR3, from cysteine to phenylalanine, totals 13 residues. The CDR3 DNA has 39 bases and is translated from base 1. As regards this clone: Which antigen it targets is not known. Base-call qualities are not available, and no considerably larger clone is one nucleotide away.

Donors formed part of the validation cohort, which comprised about 120 subjects and was distinct from the first cohort of under 750 subjects. The library relied on the immunoSEQ multiplex PCR assay. Under the source paper's analysis protocol: To diagnose cytomegalovirus status from the catalog of TCR beta chain sequences, a statistical classification framework was built. TCRdb limited this immuneACCESS table to in-frame rearrangements with V and J called. A share of clones is missing; checked studies link under half to unresolved V genes, and the rest is unexplained. The V and J calls and clone size come from that table; D and trimming were worked out from the DNA. The sample table lists some 160,000 clones, more than 70% of them with a count of one. The ten largest make up 2.5% to 3.5% of the sample.

The sequence joins TRBV18 to TRBJ2-1; 9 bases in the junction line up with TRBD1. Sequencing was carried out using PBMCs. The sequence was obtained from a man between 18 and 35 years old in good health and CMV-seronegative. This receptor carries the CDR3 CASSPGQGFEQFF. In nucleotide form, the sequence is TGTGCCAGCTCACCGGGACAGGGTTTTGAGCAGTTCTTC.